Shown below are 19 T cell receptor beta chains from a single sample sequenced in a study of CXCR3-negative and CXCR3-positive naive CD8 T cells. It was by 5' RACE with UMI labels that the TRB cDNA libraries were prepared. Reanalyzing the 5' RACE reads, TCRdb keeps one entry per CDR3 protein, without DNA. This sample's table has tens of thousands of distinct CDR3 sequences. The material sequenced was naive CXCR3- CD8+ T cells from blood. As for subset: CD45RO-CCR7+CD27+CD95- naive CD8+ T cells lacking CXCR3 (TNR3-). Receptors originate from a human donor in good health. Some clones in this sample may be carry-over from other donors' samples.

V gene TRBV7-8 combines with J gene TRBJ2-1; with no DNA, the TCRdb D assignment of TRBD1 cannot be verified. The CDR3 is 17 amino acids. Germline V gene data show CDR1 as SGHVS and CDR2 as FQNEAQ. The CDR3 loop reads CASSSIRDTIRRGEQFF.

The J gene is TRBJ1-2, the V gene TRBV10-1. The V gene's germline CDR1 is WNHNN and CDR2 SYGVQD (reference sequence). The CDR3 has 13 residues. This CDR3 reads CASSGQRLRGYTF.

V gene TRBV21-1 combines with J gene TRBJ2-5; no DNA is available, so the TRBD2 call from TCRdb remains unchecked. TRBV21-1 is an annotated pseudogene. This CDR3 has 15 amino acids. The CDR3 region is CASSKGGGLQETQYF.

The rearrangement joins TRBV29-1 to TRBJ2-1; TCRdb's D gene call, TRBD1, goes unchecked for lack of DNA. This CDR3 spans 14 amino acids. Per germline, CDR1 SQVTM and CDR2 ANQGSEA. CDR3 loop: CSTRGGTGNNEQFF.

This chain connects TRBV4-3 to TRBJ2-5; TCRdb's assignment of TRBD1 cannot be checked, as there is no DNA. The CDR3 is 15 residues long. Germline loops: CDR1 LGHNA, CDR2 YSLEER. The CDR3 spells CASSQSQGAAETQYF.

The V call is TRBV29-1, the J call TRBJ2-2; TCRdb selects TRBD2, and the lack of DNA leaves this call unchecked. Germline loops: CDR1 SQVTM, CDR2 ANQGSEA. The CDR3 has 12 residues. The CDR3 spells CSVETSPGELFF.

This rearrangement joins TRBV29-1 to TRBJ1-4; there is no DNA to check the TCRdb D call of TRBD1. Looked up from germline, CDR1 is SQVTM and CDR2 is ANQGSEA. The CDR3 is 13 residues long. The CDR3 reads CSVVDGAAEKLFF.

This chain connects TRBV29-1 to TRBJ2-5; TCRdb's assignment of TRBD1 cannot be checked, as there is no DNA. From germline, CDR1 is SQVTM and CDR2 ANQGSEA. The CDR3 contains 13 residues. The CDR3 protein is CSVHDRGQETQYF. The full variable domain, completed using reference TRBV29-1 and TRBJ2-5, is SAVISQKPSRDICQRGTSLTIQCQVDSQVTMMFWYRQQPGQSLTLIATANQGSEATYESGFVIDKFPISRPNLTFSTLTVSNMSPEDSSIYLCSVHDRGQETQYFGPGTRLLVL.

The CDR3 is CATKGGELGQPQHF. The chain has TRBV15 and TRBJ1-5; TCRdb's D gene call, TRBD1, goes unchecked for lack of DNA. This CDR3 is 14 amino acids long. Germline-derived CDR1 and CDR2 are LNHNV and YYDKDF (reference sequence). Drawing the rest from reference TRBV15 and TRBJ1-5, the complete variable domain is DAMVIQNPRYQVTQFGKPVTLSCSQTLNHNVMYWYQQKSSQAPKLLFHYYDKDFNNEADTPDNFQSRRPNTSFCFLDIRSPGLGDTAMYLCATKGGELGQPQHFGDGTRLSIL.

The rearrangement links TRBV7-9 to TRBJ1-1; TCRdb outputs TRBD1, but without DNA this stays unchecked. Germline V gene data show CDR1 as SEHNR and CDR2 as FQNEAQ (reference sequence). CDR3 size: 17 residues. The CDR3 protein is CASSLAGAGGRNTEAFF.

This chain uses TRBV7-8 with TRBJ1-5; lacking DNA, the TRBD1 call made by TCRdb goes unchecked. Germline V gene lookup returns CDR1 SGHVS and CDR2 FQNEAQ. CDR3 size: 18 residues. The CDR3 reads CASSLLVREQGGWQPQHF.

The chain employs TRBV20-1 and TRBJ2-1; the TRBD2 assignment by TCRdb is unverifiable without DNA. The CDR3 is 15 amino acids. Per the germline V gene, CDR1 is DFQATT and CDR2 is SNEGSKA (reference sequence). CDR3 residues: CSARGLAETYNEQFF.

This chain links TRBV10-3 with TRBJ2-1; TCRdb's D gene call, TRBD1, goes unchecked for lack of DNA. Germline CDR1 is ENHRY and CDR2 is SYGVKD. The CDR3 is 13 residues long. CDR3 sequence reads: CAISESGGDEQFF.

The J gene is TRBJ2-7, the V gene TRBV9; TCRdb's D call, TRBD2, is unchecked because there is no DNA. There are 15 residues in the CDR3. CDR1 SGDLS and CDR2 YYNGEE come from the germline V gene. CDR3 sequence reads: CASSVEGTSAYEQYF.

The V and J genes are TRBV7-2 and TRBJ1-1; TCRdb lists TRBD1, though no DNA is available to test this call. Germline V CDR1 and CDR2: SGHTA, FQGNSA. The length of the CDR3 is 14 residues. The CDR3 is CASSATGGLTEAFF.

The CDR3 sequence: CSASPRTNYEQYF. The chain uses TRBV20-1 and TRBJ2-7; without DNA, the TCRdb call of TRBD2 cannot be checked. CDR1 DFQATT and CDR2 SNEGSKA come from the germline V gene (reference sequence). This CDR3 comprises 13 residues.

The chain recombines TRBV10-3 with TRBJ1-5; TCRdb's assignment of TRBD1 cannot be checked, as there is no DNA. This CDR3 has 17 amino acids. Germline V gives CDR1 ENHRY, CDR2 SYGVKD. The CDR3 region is CAISESEWGYRNQPQHF.

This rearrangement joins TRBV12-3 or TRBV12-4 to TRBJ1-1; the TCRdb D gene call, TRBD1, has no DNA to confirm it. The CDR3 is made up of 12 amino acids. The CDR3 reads CASSPWTDEAFF.

This CDR3 reads CASSPRTGVKNIQYF. This chain uses TRBV5-1 with TRBJ2-4; there is no DNA to check the TCRdb D call of TRBD1. The V gene's germline CDR1 is SGHRS and CDR2 YFSETQ. The CDR3 is 15 residues long.